This T cell receptor (beta chain) was captured in a study of sequential checkpoint blockade in melanoma. Treatment here: randomized to nivolumab then ipilimumab (arm A) or the reverse (arm B). The protocol was immunoSEQ multiplex PCR, while the TCRdb copy is restricted to in-frame clones and leaves out a portion. Among some 13,000 clones listed, approximately 78% were seen once. The V gene's germline CDR1 is MNHNS and CDR2 SASEGT. V shed 5 bases and J shed 8 bases, with 9 bases lying between them. This CDR3 contains 12 residues. This clone appeared a single time. The chain combines TRBV6-1 with TRBJ2-2, with D possibly matching TRBD1 (5 bases). The material sequenced was CD8+ T cells sorted from blood (inferred from file names), taken from a patient given nivolumab and ipilimumab in sequence. This receptor was taken from a human donor with melanoma. In DNA, the CDR3 is TGTGCCAGCAGTTATGGGGCTGGGGAGCTGTTTTTT. Encoded protein: CASSYGAGELFF.